Each of the 15 T cell receptor beta chains below was sequenced from the same sample in a study of shared clonotypes between healthy human individuals. Profiled with immunoSEQ multiplex PCR; TCRdb holds only in-frame clones, not every one. The data contain roughly 2,500,000 clones, roughly 93% of them singletons. Sequencing was done on a sample of naive CD4+ T cells from PBMCs. Subset defined: CD45RA+ positively selected. The receptors come from a man aged 18 to 30 in good health. Some clones in this sample may be carry-over from other donors' samples.

In the case of this clone: The sample carries other DNA sequences with the same CDR3. This chain uses TRBV18 with TRBJ1-1, with no clear D. The germline V gene encodes CDR1 KGHSH and CDR2 LQKENI. The CDR3 is 14 residues long. The V end lost 1 base, the J end lost 1 base, and 7 bases lay between the germline ends. CDR3 protein: CASSPLEGNTEAFF. CDR3 coding DNA: TGTGCCAGCTCACCACTCGAAGGGAACACTGAAGCTTTCTTT.

This chain uses TRBV4-3 with TRBJ2-5; D is ambiguous. The CDR3 totals 12 residues. Germline V lookup: CDR1 LGHNA, CDR2 YSLEER. The V end lost 1 base, the J end lost 1 base, and 1 base lay between the germline ends. The CDR3 protein is CASSQGQETQYF. The CDR3, as DNA: TGCGCCAGCAGCCAAGGCCAAGAGACCCAGTACTTC.

This clone was found once. The CDR3 DNA is TGTGCCAGCAGCTTGGGGCAGTCCCCTTGGGCTAACTATGGCTACACCTTC. This translates into CASSLGQSPWANYGYTF. The V and J genes are TRBV5-6 and TRBJ1-2, with D uncertain. The CDR3 has 17 residues. Germline CDR1 SGHDT, CDR2 YYEEEE. Trimming stripped 0 bases from V and 0 bases from J, with 15 bases between.

The V call is TRBV25-1, the J call TRBJ2-5; 9 positions match TRBD2. V gave up 6 bases and J gave up 0 bases; unmatched junction bases: 11. From germline, CDR1 is MGHDK and CDR2 SYGVNS. This CDR3 is 17 amino acids long. The CDR3 bases are TGTGCCAGCAGCCCGGGGCTAGCGGGATACTACCAAGAGACCCAGTACTTC. It yields the protein CASSPGLAGYYQETQYF.

Details on this clone: Other DNA sequences in this sample translate to the same CDR3. The V gene is TRBV9, the J gene TRBJ1-3; D is unresolved. The V end was cut by 0 bases, the J end by 5 bases, with 6 bases between. Germline loops: CDR1 SGDLS, CDR2 YYNGEE. The CDR3 length is 13 residues. The CDR3 region has the DNA TGTGCCAGCAGCGTAGACGGGAGAAACACCATATATTTT. It translates to CASSVDGRNTIYF.

The chain employs TRBV2 and TRBJ2-7, with unresolved D. Germline loops: CDR1 SNHLY, CDR2 FYNNEI. Trimming pared 5 bases from V and 6 bases from J, leaving 17 bases between. The CDR3 sequence is 14 residues long. CDR3: CASSRLDKVSEQYF. CDR3 in DNA: TGTGCCAGCAGTCGACTGGATAAGGTATCCGAGCAGTACTTC.

This chain joins TRBV6-1 and TRBJ1-1; no definite D call. CDR1 and CDR2 (germline): MNHNS, SASEGT. The CDR3 runs to 14 residues. V gave up 2 bases and J gave up 3 bases, with 10 bases separating them. The CDR3 nucleotides are TGTGCCAGCAGTGAACTTCAAGGAGACACTGAAGCTTTCTTT. Translating it yields CASSELQGDTEAFF.

The V gene is TRBV30, the J gene TRBJ1-2; D remains ambiguous. The CDR3 consists of 13 residues. Germline V gives CDR1 GTSNPN, CDR2 SVGIG (reference sequence). Between the trimmed V and J ends, which lost 3 bases and 4 bases, there was a span of 12 bases. The CDR3 here is CAWRTSGAYGYTF. The DNA of the CDR3 is TGTGCCTGGAGAACCAGCGGAGCCTATGGCTACACCTTC.

The chain employs TRBV7-6 and TRBJ2-1; 9 bases match TRBD1. V shed 1 base, J shed 7 bases, and the junction held 5 bases outside the gene matches. CDR3 length: 15 amino acids. From germline, CDR1 is SGHVS and CDR2 FNYEAQ. CDR3 sequence reads: CASSLGSGQGNEQFF. In DNA, the CDR3 is TGTGCCAGCAGCTTAGGTTCGGGACAGGGAAATGAGCAGTTCTTC.

The chain couples TRBV9 to TRBJ1-1; 7 bases map to TRBD1. The CDR3 is 13 amino acids. Germline V gene sequence: CDR1 SGDLS, CDR2 YYNGEE. After removal of 4 bases from V and 11 bases from J, the junction contained 11 bases not matched to a gene. The CDR3 coding sequence is TGTGCCAGCAGCACCCGGGACAGATCAGCGGCTTTCTTT. Protein: CASSTRDRSAAFF.

The chain employs TRBV14 and TRBJ2-5; maybe TRBD2 (6 bases). CDR1 is SGHDN and CDR2 is FVKESK in the germline V gene. CDR3 length: 15 amino acids. Between the trimmed V and J ends, which lost 2 bases and 4 bases, there was a span of 14 bases. The CDR3 nucleotides read TGTGCCAGCAGCCAATTAACGGGAGTTGGAGAGACCCAGTACTTC. This sequence encodes CASSQLTGVGETQYF.

The V and J genes are TRBV7-9 and TRBJ1-5; D not resolved. CDR1 and CDR2 (germline): SEHNR, FQNEAQ (reference sequence). V was shortened by 6 bases and J by 5 bases, with 11 bases between the two germline ends. CDR3 length: 13 residues. The DNA for the CDR3 is TGTGCCAGCAGTCTCTGGAGCGATCAGCCCCAGCATTTT. Translation: CASSLWSDQPQHF.

The chain uses TRBV18 and TRBJ1-3, with 10 bases matching TRBD1. CDR1 is KGHSH and CDR2 is LQKENI in the germline V gene. The V and J ends lost 2 bases and 1 base, in that order; junction bases with no gene match: 11. This CDR3 contains 19 residues. In DNA, the CDR3 is TGTGCCAGCTCACCAATGGACAGGGGGACGATCGGGTCTGGAAACACCATATATTTT. Its translation: CASSPMDRGTIGSGNTIYF.

V gene TRBV5-1 combines with J gene TRBJ2-2, with 8 bases aligning to TRBD2. Germline V gene lookup returns CDR1 SGHRS and CDR2 YFSETQ. The V gene end was trimmed by 5 bases and the J gene end by 4 bases; junction bases not matched to a gene: 4. The CDR3 is 14 residues long. Here the CDR3 DNA reads TGCGCCAGCAGGCGGGAGGCCCCCACCGGGGAGCTGTTTTTT. It is translated as CASRREAPTGELFF.

This chain joins TRBV21-1 and TRBJ2-2; the table assigns TRBD2, which was not confirmed against the DNA. TRBV21-1 is a pseudogene. There are 16 residues in the CDR3. The CDR3 coding sequence is TGTGCCAGCAGCCTCCCCGAAGGGAGAGGGCACGGGGAGCTGTTTTTT. This sequence encodes CASSLPEGRGHGELFF.